These 17 T cell receptor beta chains originate from one sample sequenced in a study of T cell clonality in common variable immunodeficiency. Data came from immunoSEQ multiplex PCR; TCRdb stores just in-frame clones and leaves some out. This sample has approximately 44,000 clones, each found more than once. The sample was peripheral blood mononuclear cells. The receptors here all came from a person aged 18 to 70 in good health.

CDR3 loop: CASSSGRTPQHF. Incomplete CDR3 DNA: TGTGCCAGCAGCTCGGGGAGGACGCCC. The rearrangement joins TRBV7-9 to TRBJ1-5; no definite D call. The CDR3 is cut off 3 residues early in the read; its end comes from the germline J gene. The CDR3 is 12 residues long. Per the germline V gene, CDR1 is SEHNR and CDR2 is FQNEAQ (reference sequence). V gave up 4 bases and J gave up 9 bases, with 10 bases separating them.

This clone was detected ten times or more. Coverage ceases 3 residues before the CDR3 finishes, and the germline J gene fills in the end. V is TRBV5-6 and J is TRBJ1-5; D is uncertain. The CDR3 is made up of 15 amino acids. V shed 5 bases and J shed 3 bases, with 15 bases lying between them. Germline V gene lookup returns CDR1 SGHDT and CDR2 YYEEEE. CDR3: CASSFRVGFNQPQHF. CDR3 bases read: TGTGCCAGCAGTTTTAGGGTTGGGTTCAATCAGCCC.

Of note for this clone: The read ends 3 residues shy of where the CDR3 ends; the end is completed using the germline J gene. The gene calls are TRBV5-1 and TRBJ2-3, with TRBD1 matching 10 bases. Germline V gene data show CDR1 as SGHRS and CDR2 as YFSETQ. V shed 7 bases and J 1 base; nucleotides not matched to a gene: 3. This CDR3 region has 14 residues. CDR3 bases read: TGCGCCAGCTCCGGGACAGGGGGCACAGATACG. It encodes CASSGTGGTDT. The complete CDR3 reads CASSGTGGTDTQYF. Supplemented by reference TRBV5-1 and TRBJ2-3, the full variable domain reads KAGVTQTPRYLIKTRGQQVTLSCSPISGHRSVSWYQQTPGQGLQFLFEYFSETQRNKGNFPGRFSGRQFSNSRSEMNVSTLELGDSALYLCASSGTGGTDTQYFGPGTRLTVL.

In its sample, this clone was seen many times. The CDR3 is cut off 3 residues early in the read; its end comes from the germline J gene. V is TRBV30 and J is TRBJ2-7; D possibly corresponds to TRBD2 (5 bases). V lost 1 base and J 2 bases, leaving 9 bases between the germline ends. The CDR3 has 13 amino acids. From germline, CDR1 is GTSNPN and CDR2 SVGIG (reference sequence). CDR3: CAWSERSPYEQYF. The CDR3 DNA, read in part, is TGTGCCTGGAGTGAGCGGAGCCCCTACGAG.

Ten or more counts support this clone. The sequence runs out 3 residues before the end of the CDR3; the remainder is reconstructed from the germline J gene. This chain connects TRBV5-6 to TRBJ1-1; no definite D call. CDR1 and CDR2 (germline): SGHDT, YYEEEE. This CDR3 spans 12 amino acids. CDR3 in amino acids: CASSSLSGNAFF. The sequenced CDR3 bases are TGTGCCAGCAGCTCGCTTTCAGGTAAT.

This clone was counted between two and nine times. The read gets to within 3 residues of the CDR3 end, and the germline J gene fills in the rest. The J gene is TRBJ1-2, the V gene TRBV11-2; D possibly corresponds to TRBD1 (5 bases). The CDR3 loop spans 14 amino acids. Trimming cost V 1 base and J 2 bases, with 8 bases left between them. The germline V gene encodes CDR1 SGHAT and CDR2 FQNNGV. The CDR3 sequence is CASSLGAGNYGYTF. Incomplete CDR3 DNA: TGTGCCAGCAGCTTAGGTGCAGGGAACTATGGC. Combining the CDR3 with reference TRBV11-2 and TRBJ1-2 gives the whole variable domain EAGVAQSPRYKIIEKRQSVAFWCNPISGHATLYWYQQILGQGPKLLIQFQNNGVVDDSQLPKDRFSAERLKGVDSTLKIQPAKLEDSAVYLCASSLGAGNYGYTFGSGTRLTVV.

This clone has at least ten counts. Read coverage stops 3 residues before the CDR3 terminus; the germline J gene supplies the remainder. This chain joins TRBV5-4 and TRBJ1-2, with 10 bases matching TRBD1. V was pared by 3 bases and J by 3 bases, with 5 bases of the junction left unmatched. Germline CDR1 is SGHNT and CDR2 is YYREEE (reference sequence). This CDR3 comprises 15 residues. The CDR3 DNA, read in part, is TGTGCCAGCAGCTGGGGACAGGGGTTGGACTATGGC. Its translation: CASSWGQGLDYG. The CDR3, in full, reads CASSWGQGLDYGYTF.

This clone occurred many times. The CDR3 is cut off 3 residues early in the read; its end comes from the germline J gene. The chain uses TRBV7-9 and TRBJ1-2, with D maybe TRBD1 (5 bases). Germline-derived CDR1 and CDR2 are SEHNR and FQNEAQ (reference sequence). This CDR3 region has 12 residues. Trimming removed 1 base from V and 6 bases from J, with 6 bases in between. The CDR3: CASSLGRDGYTF. The DNA read from the CDR3 is TGTGCCAGCAGCTTAGGCAGGGATGGC.

This clone was detected many times. The read ends 3 residues early relative to the CDR3; the germline J gene fills the gap. The J gene is TRBJ1-1, the V gene TRBV20-1, with D maybe TRBD1 (6 bases). Looked up from germline, CDR1 is DFQATT and CDR2 is SNEGSKA (reference sequence). There are 13 residues in the CDR3. Deletions cut 0 bases from V and 4 bases from J, with 9 bases between. The part of the CDR3 DNA that was read is TGCAGTGCTAGAGAGTCAGGGGCCACTGAA. Translating gives CSARESGATE. The whole CDR3 reads CSARESGATEAFF.

This clone was counted between two and nine times. The read stops 3 residues short of the end of the CDR3; the missing end is completed from the germline J gene. The gene calls are TRBV6-1 and TRBJ1-2; D unresolved. The CDR3 loop spans 16 amino acids. Germline lookup yields CDR1 MNHNS and CDR2 SASEGT. The sequenced CDR3 bases are TGTGCCAGCAGTGAGTTAAGAACATCTAGCACAGATACC. Protein product: CASSELRTSSTDT. The complete CDR3 protein is CASSELRTSSTDTYTF.

This clone was counted between two and nine times. The read falls 3 residues short of the CDR3 end, and the missing part is taken from the germline J gene. This sequence joins TRBV10-2 and TRBJ2-7; a weak D match, TRBD2 (6 bases). From germline, CDR1 is WSHSY and CDR2 SAAADI. V was shortened by 6 bases and J by 2 bases, with 17 bases between the two germline ends. The CDR3 loop spans 15 amino acids. The CDR3 sequence: CASRGGLGSAYEQYF. The CDR3 DNA, read in part, is TGCGCCAGCAGGGGGGGATTGGGCTCTGCCTACGAG.

In the case of this clone: The missing CDR3 end, 3 residues past where the read stops, is filled in from the germline J gene. This chain connects TRBV7-9 to TRBJ2-7, with D perhaps TRBD1 (5 bases). Trimming left V 4 bases short and J 4 bases short, with 11 bases between. Germline assignment: CDR1 SEHNR and CDR2 FQNEAQ (reference sequence). The CDR3 is made up of 13 amino acids. CDR3 bases read: TGTGCCAGCAGCTCCAGGGCGGCGTACGAG. It specifies CASSSRAAYE. The complete CDR3 sequence is CASSSRAAYEQYF.

This clone was counted ten times or more. CDR3 protein: CSATREGAGYEQYF. The CDR3 DNA, read in part, is TGCAGTGCTACTAGGGAGGGGGCCGGCTACGAG. The chain employs TRBV20-1 and TRBJ2-7, with D perhaps given as TRBD1 or TRBD2 (7 bases each). Read coverage stops 3 residues before the CDR3 terminus; the germline J gene supplies the remainder. This CDR3 comprises 14 residues. The V end lost 4 bases, the J end lost 3 bases, and 16 bases lay between the germline ends. The germline V gene has CDR1 DFQATT and CDR2 SNEGSKA (reference sequence).

This clone appeared a few times. The sequence runs out 3 residues before the end of the CDR3; the remainder is reconstructed from the germline J gene. This sequence joins TRBV7-2 and TRBJ2-2; 9 nucleotides align to TRBD1. The CDR3 length is 14 residues. Germline loops: CDR1 SGHTA, CDR2 FQGNSA. This chain's CDR3 is CASSHRDRAEKLFF. The part of the CDR3 DNA that was read is TGTGCCAGCAGCCACCGGGACAGGGCTGAAAAG.

On this clone: Read data end 3 residues before the CDR3 end; the end is taken from the germline J gene. This chain uses TRBV19 with TRBJ2-1, with D maybe TRBD1 (7 bases). Germline V lookup: CDR1 LNHDA, CDR2 SQIVND (reference sequence). The V end was cut by 5 bases, the J end by 8 bases, with 22 bases between. The CDR3 totals 16 residues. Incomplete CDR3 DNA: TGTGCCAGTAGTCACCCCAGGGGGGAACGGAGAGATGAG. Its translation is CASSHPRGERRDE. The complete CDR3 reads CASSHPRGERRDEQFF.

This clone was seen only a few times. The read halts 3 residues ahead of the CDR3 end, with the missing end drawn from the germline J gene. This chain links TRBV7-9 with TRBJ2-3; no reliable D call. Per germline, CDR1 SEHNR and CDR2 FQNEAQ (reference sequence). Trimming shortened V by 6 bases and J by 2 bases, and 12 bases separated the two germline ends. CDR3 length equals 14 residues. This CDR3 reads CASRGQTATDTQYF. The CDR3 DNA, read in part, is TGTGCCAGCAGAGGTCAAACAGCCACAGATACG.

The table lists this clone with many counts. The DNA ends 3 residues before the CDR3 does, and the rest of the CDR3 is filled in from the germline J gene. The chain has TRBV5-6 and TRBJ2-3; 8 bases agree with TRBD2. Germline CDR1 reads SGHDT; CDR2 reads YYEEEE. This CDR3 comprises 15 residues. Trimming at V came to 7 bases and at J to 1 base, leaving 8 bases not matched to a gene. The covered CDR3 bases are TGTGCCAGCCTCCCAGGAGCGGGGGGCACAGATACG. This gives the protein CASLPGAGGTDT. The whole CDR3 protein reads CASLPGAGGTDTQYF.